Detailed here is one T cell receptor (beta chain). Its antigen is undetermined. A sample-barcoded 5' primer and a J-beta primer mix were used in a second PCR of about 7 to 12 cycles. TCRdb processed the 5' RACE reads anew with MiXCR; each CDR3 protein has one entry. This sample has 650,000 to 1,000,000 distinct CDR3 sequences, with about 42% found just once. Per germline, CDR1 SQVTM and CDR2 ANQGSEA. The CDR3 is 16 residues long. Between the trimmed V and J ends, which lost 0 bases and 4 bases, there was a span of 16 bases. This specimen comes from a study of blood T cells in healthy people across ages. Study findings and constraints: Naive and antigen-experienced cells could not be conclusively compared, given unsorted PBMCs.

Sequenced: blood. The source of this sequence is a man older than 75 in good health. The genes are TRBV29-1 and TRBJ2-4; D might be TRBD2 (6 bases). The CDR3 is CSVEDPTLARKNIQYF. The CDR3 DNA reads TGCAGCGTTGAAGATCCTACCCTAGCGCGAAAAAACATTCAGTACTTC.